These 27 T cell receptor beta chains were sequenced from one sample in a study of blood T cells in healthy people across ages. Together with a sample-barcoded 5' primer, a J-beta primer mix was included in a second PCR lasting about 7 to 11 cycles. TCRdb re-derived calls from the 5' RACE reads in MiXCR, one entry per CDR3 protein. The sample has approximately 810,000 distinct CDR3 sequences, 25% to 35% seen once. The sequenced sample consisted of blood. The receptors shown here come from a woman older than 75 in good health.

This clonotype was seen a single time. This rearrangement joins TRBV20-1 to TRBJ2-5; no reliable D call. This CDR3 has 13 amino acids. V was cut by 6 bases and J by 0 bases, with 11 bases left in between. Looked up from germline, CDR1 is DFQATT and CDR2 is SNEGSKA (reference sequence). The CDR3 nucleotides read TGCAGTGCGGGCTATTCGTACCAAGAGACCCAGTACTTC. Translated, it gives CSAGYSYQETQYF.

This clonotype has at least ten counts. The V gene is TRBV6-2 or TRBV6-3, the J gene TRBJ2-6, with TRBD1 matching over 7 bases. V dropped 5 bases and J dropped 2; count of bases not matched to a gene: 9. Germline V gene sequence: CDR1 MNHEY, CDR2 SVGEGT. This CDR3 spans 17 amino acids. The CDR3 here is CASSTTVTGTGANVLTF. In nucleotides, the CDR3 is TGTGCCAGCAGTACTACCGTGACAGGGACTGGGGCCAACGTCCTGACTTTC.

This clonotype has at least ten counts. The chain is built from TRBV9 and TRBJ1-2; D unclear. Germline lookup yields CDR1 SGDLS and CDR2 YYNGEE. Between the trimmed V and J ends, which lost 0 bases and 2 bases, there was a span of 11 bases. The CDR3 contains 15 residues. The CDR3 sequence: CASSVALGDNYGYTF. CDR3 nucleotide sequence: TGTGCCAGCAGCGTAGCCCTCGGAGACAACTATGGCTACACCTTC.

The V call is TRBV20-1, the J call TRBJ2-3; a possible D gene is TRBD2 (5 bases). With 1 base removed from V and 0 bases from J, the gap between germline ends came to 20 bases. CDR3 length: 18 amino acids. Looked up from germline, CDR1 is DFQATT and CDR2 is SNEGSKA (reference sequence). The CDR3 bases are TGCAGTGCTAGAGTTTCCGGGGTTGCATACACTAGCACAGATACGCAGTATTTT. Protein sequence: CSARVSGVAYTSTDTQYF.

Notes on this clonotype: This could be a read error, since a much larger clone is one nucleotide away. Given the absence of the conserved phenylalanine or tryptophan at the CDR3 end, a read error is likely. The rearrangement uses TRBV11-2 and TRBJ2-4; TRBD1 matches 9 bases. The CDR3 loop spans 15 amino acids. Looked up from germline, CDR1 is SGHAT and CDR2 is FQNNGV. Trimming took 0 bases from V and 13 from J; bases not matched to a gene: 10. The CDR3 DNA is TGTGCCAGCAGCTTAGATCTAATAGGGACAGGGAAGCAGTACTCC. Its translation is CASSLDLIGTGKQYS.

This chain uses TRBV2 with TRBJ2-2, with D tentatively TRBD1 (6 bases). V was cut by 4 bases and J by 0 bases, with 9 bases left in between. CDR3 size: 15 residues. CDR1 is SNHLY and CDR2 is FYNNEI in the germline V gene. CDR3 in DNA: TGTGCCAGCAGTGCTAGGACAGCGAACACCGGGGAGCTGTTTTTT. Its translation: CASSARTANTGELFF.

As concerns this clonotype: It may be a read error: a sequence one base away is much more abundant. The chain recombines TRBV3-1 with TRBJ2-5; 8 bases are a match to TRBD1. V lost 3 bases, J lost 11 bases, and 11 bases stayed unmatched. This CDR3 has 14 residues. In germline, CDR1 is LGHDT, CDR2 YNNKEL (reference sequence). The CDR3: CASSHRDRSGEQYF. The DNA of the CDR3 is TGTGCCAGCAGCCACAGGGACAGGTCGGGGGAGCAGTACTTC.

This clonotype showed up many times. This rearrangement joins TRBV7-2 to TRBJ1-2, with 7 bases lining up with TRBD1. Germline CDR1 is SGHTA and CDR2 is FQGNSA. This CDR3 is 14 amino acids long. V was pared by 6 bases and J by 4 bases, with 8 bases of the junction left unmatched. Here the CDR3 reads CASSIRQGVYGYTF. Written as DNA, the CDR3 is TGTGCCAGCAGTATCAGACAGGGCGTCTATGGCTACACCTTC.

This clonotype was detected ten times or more. V usage is TRBV4-2 and J usage is TRBJ2-3; 12 bases fit TRBD2. Germline CDR1 reads LGHNA; CDR2 reads YNFKEQ. The CDR3 spans 16 residues. Trimming removed 4 bases from V and 3 bases from J; junction bases left unmatched: 5. CDR3 sequence reads: CASSLLAGGKTDTQYF. DNA of the CDR3: TGTGCCAGCAGCCTACTAGCGGGGGGAAAAACAGATACGCAGTATTTT.

This clonotype was seen repeatedly, ten times or more. The rearrangement uses TRBV24-1 and TRBJ2-5; 11 bases fit TRBD2. The CDR3 is 16 amino acids. Germline V lookup: CDR1 KGHDR, CDR2 SFDVKD. The ends lost 4 bases at V and 2 bases at J; junction bases unmatched: 5. The CDR3 bases are TGTGCCACCAGTGACCGAAGACTAGCGGGGCAAGAGACCCAGTACTTC. It specifies CATSDRRLAGQETQYF.

This clonotype appeared many times. This chain uses TRBV7-2 with TRBJ2-4; D not resolved. V lost 1 base and J lost 6, with 10 bases in between. Germline CDR1 reads SGHTA; CDR2 reads FQGNSA. The CDR3 covers 14 residues. This chain's CDR3 is CASSLGIGRNIQYF. The CDR3 coding sequence is TGTGCCAGCAGCTTAGGGATAGGACGAAACATTCAGTACTTC.

The sample holds a few counts of this clonotype. A single base separates this from a much larger clone, so it may be a read error. This chain joins TRBV7-2 and TRBJ2-5; D is ambiguous. The J call is uncertain, as TRBJ2-7 better fits the DNA end. The CDR3 runs 13 residues. Germline CDR1 SGHTA, CDR2 FQGNSA. CDR3: CASSLAAPGEQYF. The CDR3 DNA is TGTGCCAGCAGCTTAGCGGCCCCGGGCGAGCAGTACTTC.

This clonotype was seen ten or more times. The chain joins TRBV27 to TRBJ1-6; D is perhaps TRBD1 (6 bases). Germline values: CDR1 MNHEY, CDR2 SMNVEV (reference sequence). The germline V and J ends were trimmed by 4 bases and 7 bases, with 17 bases remaining between them. The CDR3 sequence is 16 residues long. The CDR3 coding sequence is TGTGCCAGCAGTTCCTACTCCGGGGGGCGAAATTCACCCCTCCACTTT. Amino acid sequence: CASSSYSGGRNSPLHF.

The chain couples TRBV19 to TRBJ1-6, with D possibly TRBD1 on 6 matching bases. Germline CDR1 reads LNHDA; CDR2 reads SQIVND (reference sequence). The CDR3 loop spans 17 amino acids. V lost 7 bases and J 7 bases, leaving 23 bases between the germline ends. As DNA, the CDR3 is TGTGCCAGTAACCTAGGGGGGGGGCGAGTTTTGAATTCACCCCTCCACTTT. Translated, it gives CASNLGGGRVLNSPLHF.

This clonotype appeared many times. The genes are TRBV12-3 or TRBV12-4 and TRBJ2-3; TRBD1 matches 7 bases. The ends lost 6 bases at V and 5 bases at J; junction bases unmatched: 2. This CDR3 is built from 12 residues. DNA for the CDR3: TGTGCCAGCAGCAGGACAGGAGATACGCAGTATTTT. It translates to CASSRTGDTQYF.

This clonotype was counted between two and nine times. The rearrangement links TRBV6-2 or TRBV6-3 to TRBJ2-5; TRBD2 aligns across 10 bases. Losses at the gene ends were 0 bases for V and 2 bases for J; bases not matched to a gene: 12. The CDR3 has 19 amino acids. Germline assignment: CDR1 MNHEY and CDR2 SVGEGT. CDR3 sequence reads: CASSYSGPGRAGGQETQYF. For the CDR3, the DNA is TGTGCCAGCAGTTACTCGGGCCCAGGGCGAGCGGGGGGGCAAGAGACCCAGTACTTC.

This clonotype has just a few counts. The chain links TRBV11-2 to TRBJ2-7, with 10 bases lining up with TRBD2. V lost 5 bases and J lost 7; bases outside the gene matches: 11. This CDR3 contains 15 residues. CDR1 is SGHAT, CDR2 FQNNGV, per germline. The CDR3 DNA sequence: TGTGCCAGCAGCCTGGGACTAGCGAGATTTGGGGAGCAGTACTTC. It is translated as CASSLGLARFGEQYF.

The chain employs TRBV3-1 and TRBJ2-3, with a possible D match to TRBD2 (7 bases). CDR1 and CDR2 from the germline V gene are LGHDT and YNNKEL (reference sequence). The germline V and J ends were trimmed by 6 bases and 7 bases, with 14 bases remaining between them. This CDR3 region has 13 residues. In DNA form, the CDR3 reads TGTGCCAGCAGTCTAAGGGGGGGATATACGCAGTATTTT. As protein: CASSLRGGYTQYF.

Of note for this clonotype: With a much larger clone just one base away, this may be a read error. The rearrangement joins TRBV7-2 to TRBJ2-4; the D is unclear. Germline lookup yields CDR1 SGHTA and CDR2 FQGNSA. V shed 5 bases and J shed 13 bases, with 21 bases lying between them. This CDR3 spans 14 amino acids. Here the CDR3 reads CASSRSRHQEPQYF. In DNA form, the CDR3 reads TGTGCCAGCAGCAGATCGAGGCACCAAGAGCCCCAGTACTTC. The full variable domain, in which reference TRBV7-2 and TRBJ2-4 provide the parts outside the CDR3, is GAGVSQSPSNKVTEKGKDVELRCDPISGHTALYWYRQSLGQGLEFLIYFQGNSAPDKSGLPSDRFSAERTGGSVSTLTIQRTQQEDSAVYLCASSRSRHQEPQYFGAGTRLSVL.

The sample holds a few counts of this clonotype. One base away lies a much larger clone, so this may be a sequencing read error. J is TRBJ2-7 and V is TRBV3-1; D possibly corresponds to TRBD1 (6 bases). The germline V gene encodes CDR1 LGHDT and CDR2 YNNKEL (reference sequence). The CDR3 is 14 amino acids. V lost 8 bases, J lost 1 base, and 15 bases lay in between. DNA of the CDR3: TGTGCCAGCGGCCCGATGGGACAATCCTACGAGCAGTACTTC. Translation gives CASGPMGQSYEQYF.

This clonotype was seen at least ten times. V is TRBV4-2 and J is TRBJ2-3; 9 bases match TRBD2. CDR3 length: 17 residues. After removal of 3 bases from V and 0 bases from J, the junction contained 7 bases not matched to a gene. The germline V gene has CDR1 LGHNA and CDR2 YNFKEQ. The CDR3 region is CASSQEGTSSSTDTQYF. For the CDR3, the DNA is TGTGCCAGCAGCCAGGAGGGGACTAGCAGTAGCACAGATACGCAGTATTTT.

In its sample, this clonotype was seen a few times. Possible read error: a much larger clone is one base away. The V and J genes are TRBV7-9 and TRBJ1-6; no reliable D call. This CDR3 is 12 amino acids long. Per the germline V gene, CDR1 is SEHNR and CDR2 is FQNEAQ (reference sequence). Here the CDR3 reads CASSLGFSPPHF. In DNA, the CDR3 is TGTGCCAGCAGCTTGGGGTTCTCACCCCCCCACTTT. Full variable domain (outside the CDR3, taken from reference TRBV7-9 and TRBJ1-6): DTGVSQNPRHKITKRGQNVTFRCDPISEHNRLYWYRQTLGQGPEFLTYFQNEAQLEKSRLLSDRFSAERPKGSFSTLEIQRTEQGDSAMYLCASSLGFSPPHFGNGTRLTVT.

Many counts were recorded for this clonotype. The rearrangement links TRBV20-1 to TRBJ2-6; TRBD1 matches 7 bases. This CDR3 has 16 residues. Germline CDR1 is DFQATT and CDR2 is SNEGSKA (reference sequence). V gave up 3 bases and J gave up 0 bases; unmatched junction bases: 5. CDR3 in DNA: TGCAGTGCTAGTCCAGGGGGTAACTCTGGGGCCAACGTCCTGACTTTC. Translated, it gives CSASPGGNSGANVLTF.

This clonotype was observed at least ten times. DNA of the CDR3: TGCGCCAGCAGCCAAGATCCAGGATACACCAGCGCCCAAGAGACCCAGTACTTC. Translation: CASSQDPGYTSAQETQYF. The chain has TRBV4-1 and TRBJ2-5; no clear D gene. V gave up 0 bases and J gave up 1 base, with 18 bases separating them. CDR1 and CDR2 (germline): MGHRA, YSYEKL. The CDR3 is made up of 18 amino acids.

The rearrangement joins TRBV6-1 to TRBJ2-1; no definite D call. The CDR3 totals 14 residues. V lost 7 bases, J lost 6 bases, and 16 bases lay in between. Germline CDR1 MNHNS, CDR2 SASEGT. CDR3 nucleotide sequence: TGTGCCAGCATATCGAGTTGGGGTTCCAATGAGCAGTTCTTC. Its protein product is CASISSWGSNEQFF.

The table lists this clonotype with a few counts. The chain uses TRBV30 and TRBJ1-2; D gene uncertain. V was clipped by 0 bases and J by 2 bases, with 4 bases between them. From germline, CDR1 is GTSNPN and CDR2 SVGIG (reference sequence). The CDR3 runs 12 residues. The CDR3 loop reads CAWSVRNYGYTF. The CDR3 nucleotides read TGTGCCTGGAGTGTGCGGAACTATGGCTACACCTTC.

This clonotype occurred many times. The chain uses TRBV6-2 or TRBV6-3 and TRBJ2-6; D remains ambiguous. CDR3 length: 18 amino acids. Looked up from germline, CDR1 is MNHEY and CDR2 is SVGEGT. V lost 7 bases, J lost 1 base, and 20 bases lay in between. The DNA for the CDR3 is TGTGCCAGCACGCGCGACCTCATTACTATATCTGGGGCCAACGTCCTGACTTTC. Translation: CASTRDLITISGANVLTF.